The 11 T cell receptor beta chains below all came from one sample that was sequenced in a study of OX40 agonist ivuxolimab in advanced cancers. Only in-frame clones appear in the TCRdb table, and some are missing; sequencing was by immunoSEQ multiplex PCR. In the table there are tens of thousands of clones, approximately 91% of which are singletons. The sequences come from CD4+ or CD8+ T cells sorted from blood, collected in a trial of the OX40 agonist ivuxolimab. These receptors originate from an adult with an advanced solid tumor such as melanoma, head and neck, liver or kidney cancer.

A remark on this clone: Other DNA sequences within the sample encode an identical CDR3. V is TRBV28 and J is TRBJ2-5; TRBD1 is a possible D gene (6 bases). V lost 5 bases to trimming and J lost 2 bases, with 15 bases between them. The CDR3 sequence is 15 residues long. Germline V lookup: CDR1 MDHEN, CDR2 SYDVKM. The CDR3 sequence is CASSPGQGLQETQYF. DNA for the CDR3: TGTGCCAGCAGTCCAGGGCAGGGGCTACAAGAGACCCAGTACTTC.

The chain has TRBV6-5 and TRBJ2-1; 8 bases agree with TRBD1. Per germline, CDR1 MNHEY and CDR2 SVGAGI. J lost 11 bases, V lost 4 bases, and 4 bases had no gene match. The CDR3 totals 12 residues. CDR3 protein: CASSSRTGKQFF. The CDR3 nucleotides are TGTGCCAGCAGTTCCCGGACAGGGAAGCAGTTCTTC.

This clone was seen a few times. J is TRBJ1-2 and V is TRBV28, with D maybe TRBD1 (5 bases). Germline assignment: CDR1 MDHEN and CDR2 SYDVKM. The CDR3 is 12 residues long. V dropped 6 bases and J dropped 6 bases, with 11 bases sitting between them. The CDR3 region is CASSYQGNGYTF. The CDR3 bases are TGTGCCAGCAGCTATCAGGGTAATGGCTACACCTTC.

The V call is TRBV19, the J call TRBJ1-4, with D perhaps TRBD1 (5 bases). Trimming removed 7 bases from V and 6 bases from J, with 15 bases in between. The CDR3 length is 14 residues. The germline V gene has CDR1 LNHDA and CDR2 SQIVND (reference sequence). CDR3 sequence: CASTRDPVDEKLFF. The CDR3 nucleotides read TGTGCCAGTACCCGGGACCCGGTGGATGAAAAACTGTTTTTT.

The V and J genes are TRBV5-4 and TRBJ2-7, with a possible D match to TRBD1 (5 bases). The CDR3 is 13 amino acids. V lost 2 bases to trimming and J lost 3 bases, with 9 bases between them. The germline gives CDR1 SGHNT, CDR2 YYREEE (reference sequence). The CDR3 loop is CASSLWTNYEQYF. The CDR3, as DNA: TGTGCCAGCAGCTTATGGACAAACTACGAGCAGTACTTC.

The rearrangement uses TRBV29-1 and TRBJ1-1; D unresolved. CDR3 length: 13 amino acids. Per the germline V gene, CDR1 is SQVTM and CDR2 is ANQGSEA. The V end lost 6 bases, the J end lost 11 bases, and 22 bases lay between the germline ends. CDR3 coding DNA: TGCAGCGTCCGTACTAGGGAAGCTTCCTACGCTTTCTTT. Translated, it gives CSVRTREASYAFF.

The CDR3 coding sequence is TGTGCCAGTACAGGGAACACTGAAGCTTTCTTT. Encoded protein: CASTGNTEAFF. The chain recombines TRBV19 with TRBJ1-1; D is uncertain. Per germline, CDR1 LNHDA and CDR2 SQIVND (reference sequence). The CDR3 sequence is 11 residues long. Trimming took 7 bases from V and 1 from J, leaving 4 bases between them.

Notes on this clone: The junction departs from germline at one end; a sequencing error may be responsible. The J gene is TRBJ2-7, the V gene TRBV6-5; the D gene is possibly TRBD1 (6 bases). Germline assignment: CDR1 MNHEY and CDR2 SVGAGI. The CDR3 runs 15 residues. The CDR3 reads CAISSPTGNTYEQYF. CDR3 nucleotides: TGTGCCATCAGTTCCCCGACAGGAAATACCTACGAGCAGTACTTC.

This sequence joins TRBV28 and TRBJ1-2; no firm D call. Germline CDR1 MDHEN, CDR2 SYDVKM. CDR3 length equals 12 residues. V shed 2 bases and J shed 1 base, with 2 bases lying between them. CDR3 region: CASSLSNYGYTF. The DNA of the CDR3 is TGTGCCAGCAGTTTAAGTAACTATGGCTACACCTTC.

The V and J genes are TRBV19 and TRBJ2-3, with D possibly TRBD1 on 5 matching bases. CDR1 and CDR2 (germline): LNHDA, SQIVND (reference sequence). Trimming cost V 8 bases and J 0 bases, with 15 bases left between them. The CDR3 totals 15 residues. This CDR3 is CASATRGASTDTQYF. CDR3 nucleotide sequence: TGTGCCAGTGCCACACGTGGGGCAAGCACAGATACGCAGTATTTT.

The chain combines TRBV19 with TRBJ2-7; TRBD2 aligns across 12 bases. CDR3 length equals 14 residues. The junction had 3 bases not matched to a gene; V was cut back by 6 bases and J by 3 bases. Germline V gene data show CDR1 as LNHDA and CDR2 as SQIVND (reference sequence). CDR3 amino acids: CASSRTSGIYEQYF. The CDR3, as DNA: TGTGCCAGTAGCCGGACTAGCGGGATCTACGAGCAGTACTTC. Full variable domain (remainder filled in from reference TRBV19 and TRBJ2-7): DGGITQSPKYLFRKEGQNVTLSCEQNLNHDAMYWYRQDPGQGLRLIYYSQIVNDFQKGDIAEGYSVSREKKESFPLTVTSAQKNPTAFYLCASSRTSGIYEQYFGPGTRLTVT.